The T cell receptor beta chain under discussion was sequenced for a study of T cells in Graves' hyperthyroidism and ophthalmopathy. This clonotype was counted at least ten times. TCR beta CDR3 regions were amplified from RNA transcripts. The TCR CDR3 first-round RT-PCR relied on the HTBI primer set. TCRdb passed the multiplex PCR reads through MiXCR, listing each CDR3 protein once. The sample lists fewer than 300,000 distinct CDR3 sequences, about 25% occurring once. The source of the PBMCs was about 10 ml of fresh peripheral blood. This receptor was taken from a man between 35 and 55 years old with Graves' hyperthyroidism that later progressed to Graves' ophthalmopathy. The specimen was blood.

CDR3 in amino acids: CASSFDREIGYTF. CDR3 coding DNA: TGCGCCAGCAGCTTTGACAGGGAGATAGGCTACACCTTC. V is TRBV5-1 and J is TRBJ1-2; 7 bases fit TRBD1. The length of the CDR3 is 13 residues. Per germline, CDR1 SGHRS and CDR2 YFSETQ. V lost 2 bases to trimming and J lost 8 bases; unmatched junction nucleotides: 6.